A single sample gave rise to the 9 T cell receptor beta chains below, sequenced in a study of blood T cell repertoires in COVID-19. Assay: immunoSEQ multiplex PCR; the TCRdb copy retains only in-frame clones and omits some. The top ten hold 15% to 20% of the sample, which has 75,000 to 95,000 clones, around 81% seen once. Sequenced: peripheral blood. Every receptor here comes from a man older than 75 with active or convalescent COVID-19.

This chain uses TRBV25-1 with TRBJ2-1; TRBD2 agrees at 8 bases. Trimming cost V 4 bases and J 6 bases; bases outside gene matches: 5. This CDR3 has 14 residues. CDR1 and CDR2 (germline): MGHDK, SYGVNS. CDR3 sequence reads: CASSGAGASNEQFF. CDR3 bases: TGTGCCAGCAGTGGAGCGGGGGCCAGCAATGAGCAGTTCTTC.

This rearrangement joins TRBV5-1 to TRBJ2-1; perhaps TRBD2 as D (6 bases). V lost 2 bases and J 2 bases, leaving 11 bases between the germline ends. This CDR3 is 15 amino acids long. Germline CDR1 and CDR2: SGHRS and YFSETQ. The CDR3 loop reads CASSLSGVTYNEQFF. CDR3 bases: TGCGCCAGCAGCTTATCGGGAGTCACCTACAATGAGCAGTTCTTC.

This clone was recorded only once. The gene calls are TRBV5-1 and TRBJ1-6; D uncertain. Germline lookup yields CDR1 SGHRS and CDR2 YFSETQ. The CDR3 runs 16 residues. Trimming stripped 0 bases from V and 9 bases from J, with 16 bases between. The CDR3 protein is CASSLGGLRAISPLHF. CDR3 DNA sequence: TGCGCCAGCAGCTTGGGTGGGCTCAGAGCCATTTCACCCCTCCACTTT.

The chain is built from TRBV9 and TRBJ1-1; D call uncertain. Germline V gives CDR1 SGDLS, CDR2 YYNGEE. The CDR3 length is 14 residues. V was trimmed by 0 bases and J by 5 bases, leaving 11 bases between them. CDR3: CASSVVLERTEAFF. The CDR3 region has the DNA TGTGCCAGCAGCGTAGTCCTCGAGCGGACTGAAGCTTTCTTT.

V and J are TRBV7-2 and TRBJ1-6; D gene uncertain. CDR3 length equals 13 residues. The ends were cut back, 5 bases at V and 7 bases at J, with 9 bases in the middle. Germline V gene sequence: CDR1 SGHTA, CDR2 FQGNSA. This CDR3 reads CASSPSVNSPLHF. For the CDR3, the DNA is TGTGCCAGCAGCCCCTCGGTCAATTCACCCCTCCACTTT. Together with reference TRBV7-2 and TRBJ1-6, the CDR3 gives the full variable domain: GAGVSQSPSNKVTEKGKDVELRCDPISGHTALYWYRQSLGQGLEFLIYFQGNSAPDKSGLPSDRFSAERTGGSVSTLTIQRTQQEDSAVYLCASSPSVNSPLHFGNGTRLTVT.

The CDR3 is CASRPTGGAGGEQYV. CDR3 DNA: TGTGCCAGCAGACCTACAGGGGGCGCAGGGGGCGAGCAGTACGTC. The chain carries TRBV5-5 and TRBJ2-7; 9 bases fit TRBD1. J was trimmed by 6 bases and V by 5 bases; bases with no gene match: 12. CDR3 size: 15 residues. The germline V gene has CDR1 SGHKS and CDR2 YYEKEE (reference sequence).

The V gene is TRBV20-1, the J gene TRBJ2-5; D remains ambiguous. V lost 2 bases and J lost 2, with 3 bases in between. This CDR3 is 11 amino acids long. Germline loops: CDR1 DFQATT, CDR2 SNEGSKA (reference sequence). CDR3 loop: CSARQQETQYF. The DNA for the CDR3 is TGCAGTGCTAGACAGCAAGAGACCCAGTACTTC.

The V call is TRBV6-5, the J call TRBJ2-7; tentative D call: TRBD1 (5 bases). The length of the CDR3 is 13 residues. V lost 6 bases and J lost 2, with 11 bases in between. Germline V gene lookup returns CDR1 MNHEY and CDR2 SVGAGI. The CDR3 DNA reads as TGTGCCAGCAGGGACACCCGCCCCTACGAGCAGTACGTC. The encoded protein is CASRDTRPYEQYV.

The rearrangement links TRBV7-3 to TRBJ2-3; 8 bases are a match to TRBD1. After removal of 6 bases from V and 6 bases from J, the junction contained 8 bases not matched to a gene. This CDR3 spans 14 amino acids. Germline CDR1 reads SGHTA; CDR2 reads FQGTGA. The CDR3 DNA sequence: TGTGCCAGCAGTTCACAGGGGGTCGGGGATACGCAGTATTTT. This gives the protein CASSSQGVGDTQYF.